A selection of T cell receptor beta chains follows, all from one sample in a study of T cells in Graves' hyperthyroidism and ophthalmopathy. Using its own MiXCR run on the multiplex PCR reads, TCRdb lists one record per CDR3 protein. Here the sample spans some 620,000 distinct CDR3 sequences, 15% to 20% being singletons. Sequences were obtained from blood. Receptors originate from a woman in her 30s with Graves' hyperthyroidism. CDR3s include the opening cysteine and the closing phenylalanine or tryptophan. D genes are given only for firm matches. The size field is filled for only some rows; it gives once, few, many or a size class.

clone_size	j_call	d_call	v_call	cdr3_aa	cdr3_nt
few	TRBJ2-1	.	TRBV3-1	CASSPLTSVLYNEQFF	TGTGCCAGCAGCCCACTGACTAGTGTTCTCTACAATGAGCAGTTCTTC
.	TRBJ1-2	.	TRBV4-1	CASSQDQVGWGYGYTF	TGCGCCAGCAGCCAAGACCAGGTTGGATGGGGCTATGGCTACACCTTC
few	TRBJ1-3	.	TRBV18	CASSPPQGTGNTIYF	TGTGCCAGCTCACCACCTCAGGGAACTGGAAACACCATATATTTT
many	TRBJ2-2	TRBD2	TRBV6-2/TRBV6-3	CASSYEFLGLAVNTGELFF	TGTGCCAGCAGTTACGAGTTCCTAGGACTAGCGGTAAACACCGGGGAGCTGTTTTTT
many	TRBJ2-7	.	TRBV28	CASSFTIYEQYF	TGTGCCAGCAGTTTCACGATCTACGAGCAGTACTTC
many	TRBJ2-7	TRBD1	TRBV28	CASTVGTGSYEQYF	TGTGCCAGCACCGTGGGGACAGGCTCCTACGAGCAGTACTTC
many	TRBJ2-3	.	TRBV20-1	CSAIMPSTDTQYF	TGCAGTGCTATCATGCCTAGCACAGATACGCAGTATTTT
many	TRBJ2-1	.	TRBV27	CASRLLPWMGAGNEQFF	TGTGCCAGCAGACTCTTACCCTGGATGGGAGCGGGCAATGAGCAGTTCTTC
.	TRBJ1-4	TRBD1	TRBV5-1	CASSFLEGAEKLFF	TGCGCCAGCAGCTTCTTGGAGGGGGCTGAAAAACTGTTTTTT
many	TRBJ2-7	TRBD2	TRBV6-2/TRBV6-3	CASSRVGTSGSRSYEQYF	TGTGCCAGCAGTCGTGTCGGGACTAGCGGGTCCCGGTCCTACGAGCAGTACTTC
many	TRBJ2-2	TRBD1	TRBV29-1	CMGQEDTGELFF	TGCATGGGACAGGAGGACACCGGGGAGCTGTTTTTT
many	TRBJ2-5	.	TRBV28	CASSHGGETQYF	TGTGCCAGCAGTCACGGGGGAGAGACCCAGTACTTC
.	TRBJ2-3	TRBD2	TRBV27	CAGTGLAGITDTQYF	TGTGCCGGCACCGGTCTAGCGGGGATCACGGATACGCAGTATTTT
many	TRBJ2-4	.	TRBV12-5	CASGLVLGGAGIQYF	TGTGCTAGTGGTTTGGTACTCGGGGGCGCAGGCATTCAGTACTTC
.	TRBJ1-2	TRBD1	TRBV12-3/TRBV12-4	CANNSVRGSYGYTF	TGTGCCAACAACTCGGTCAGGGGGTCCTATGGCTACACCTTC
many	TRBJ2-1	TRBD1	TRBV29-1	CSVGAGTDSYNEQFF	TGCAGCGTTGGTGCTGGGACAGACAGTTACAATGAGCAGTTCTTC
many	TRBJ2-1	.	TRBV6-6	CASSYSIQDLNEQFF	TGTGCCAGCAGTTACTCGATCCAGGACCTCAATGAGCAGTTCTTC
many	TRBJ2-5	.	TRBV18	CASSRYREETQYF	TGTGCCAGCTCACGGTACAGGGAAGAGACCCAGTACTTC
many	TRBJ1-1	TRBD1	TRBV28	CASRDLRGRSTEAFF	TGTGCCAGCAGAGACCTCAGGGGGCGCAGCACTGAAGCTTTCTTT
.	TRBJ1-4	.	TRBV5-8	CASSYRQSSTNEKLFF	TGTGCCAGCAGCTATAGACAGTCCTCAACTAATGAAAAACTGTTTTTT
many	TRBJ2-7	TRBD1	TRBV28	CASSETGGPSSYEQYF	TGTGCCAGCAGCGAAACAGGGGGCCCCAGCTCCTACGAGCAGTACTTC
many	TRBJ2-7	.	TRBV11-2	CASSLAASDSWGEQYF	TGTGCCAGCAGCTTAGCCGCTAGCGACTCCTGGGGGGAGCAGTACTTC
.	TRBJ2-2	TRBD2	TRBV14	CASSQEVLAGGPSTGELFF	TGTGCCAGCAGCCAAGAGGTGCTAGCGGGAGGGCCAAGCACCGGGGAGCTGTTTTTT
.	TRBJ2-1	TRBD2	TRBV3-1	CASSQVTSGRVNEQFF	TGTGCCAGCAGCCAAGTAACTAGCGGGAGGGTCAATGAGCAGTTCTTC
.	TRBJ2-2	.	TRBV7-3	CASSTYGGELFF	TGTGCCAGCAGCACTTATGGCGGGGAGCTGTTTTTT
.	TRBJ2-1	.	TRBV20-1	CSARWGVPVDEQFF	TGCAGTGCCCGATGGGGGGTCCCGGTGGATGAGCAGTTCTTC
.	TRBJ2-2	TRBD2	TRBV12-3/TRBV12-4	CASIKTGTSGRQTGELFF	TGTGCCAGCATTAAAACCGGGACTAGCGGGAGGCAAACCGGGGAGCTGTTTTTT
many	TRBJ2-5	TRBD1	TRBV7-3	CASSLGTGPWETQYF	TGTGCCAGCAGCCTGGGGACAGGCCCATGGGAGACCCAGTACTTC
many	TRBJ1-5	.	TRBV20-1	CSANKGSGSNQPQHF	TGCAGTGCTAATAAAGGTTCTGGTAGCAATCAGCCCCAGCATTTT
many	TRBJ2-7	TRBD2	TRBV12-3/TRBV12-4	CASSLLASGHPYEQYF	TGTGCCAGCAGTTTACTCGCTAGCGGGCACCCCTACGAGCAGTACTTC
.	TRBJ2-2	TRBD2	TRBV5-1	CASSSLAGRANTGELFF	TGCGCCAGCAGCTCCCTAGCGGGACGGGCGAACACCGGGGAGCTGTTTTTT
few	TRBJ1-2	.	TRBV6-1	CARGALLDAGYTF	TGTGCCAGAGGGGCCTTACTAGATGCTGGCTACACCTTC
many	TRBJ2-3	.	TRBV7-2	CASSLASIYGTDTQYF	TGTGCCAGCAGCTTAGCAAGCATTTACGGCACAGATACGCAGTATTTT
many	TRBJ1-2	TRBD1	TRBV28	CASKGQRRTLRGYTF	TGTGCCAGCAAGGGACAGAGGAGGACTTTACGTGGCTACACCTTC
.	TRBJ2-6	TRBD1	TRBV24-1	CATSDPTGVSGANVLTF	TGTGCCACCAGTGACCCGACAGGGGTCTCTGGGGCCAACGTCCTGACTTTC
.	TRBJ2-2	TRBD2	TRBV7-9	CASSPALAGVGTGELFF	TGTGCCAGCAGCCCGGCACTAGCGGGAGTAGGGACCGGGGAGCTGTTTTTT
.	TRBJ1-2	.	TRBV4-1	CASSQDQFGSYGYTF	TGCGCCAGCAGCCAAGATCAATTTGGGAGCTATGGCTACACCTTC
.	TRBJ1-3	.	TRBV12-3/TRBV12-4	CASSAGTLSGNTIYF	TGTGCCAGCAGTGCCGGGACACTCTCTGGAAACACCATATATTTT
.	TRBJ1-5	TRBD1	TRBV28	CASRSPGQDSYSNQPQHF	TGTGCCAGCAGGTCACCGGGACAGGACTCTTATAGCAATCAGCCCCAGCATTTT
many	TRBJ2-3	.	TRBV30	CAWSSVLYRSTDTQYF	TGTGCCTGGAGTTCCGTACTTTACAGGAGCACAGATACGCAGTATTTT
many	TRBJ2-5	TRBD2	TRBV2	CASRKEGLAQETQYF	TGTGCCAGCAGAAAGGAGGGACTAGCGCAAGAGACCCAGTACTTC
many	TRBJ2-7	.	TRBV3-1	CASSHPGTSDYEQYF	TGTGCCAGCAGCCACCCCGGGACCAGTGACTACGAGCAGTACTTC
few	TRBJ2-5	.	TRBV20-1	CSAVQGTETQYF	TGCAGTGCCGTCCAGGGAACAGAGACCCAGTACTTC
few	TRBJ1-6	.	TRBV27	CASSLSHRGSPLHF	TGTGCCAGCAGTTTATCACATCGGGGTTCACCCCTCCACTTT
many	TRBJ2-7	.	TRBV7-2	CASSYTQGGPYEQYF	TGTGCCAGCAGTTATACCCAGGGTGGACCCTACGAGCAGTACTTC
.	TRBJ2-7	.	TRBV5-1	CASSLFSAYTSEQYF	TGCGCCAGCAGCTTGTTTAGCGCCTATACAAGTGAGCAGTACTTC
many	TRBJ2-1	.	TRBV20-1	CSASIHTNEQFF	TGCAGTGCTAGCATTCATACCAATGAGCAGTTCTTC
many	TRBJ1-2	.	TRBV6-1	CASSVVTREDGYTF	TGTGCCAGCAGTGTTGTCACCAGGGAAGATGGCTACACCTTC
many	TRBJ2-1	TRBD1	TRBV7-8	CASSPRRWTGFAYNEQFF	TGTGCCAGCAGCCCGCGGCGGTGGACAGGGTTTGCCTACAATGAGCAGTTCTTC
.	TRBJ2-1	.	TRBV5-6	CASSLRGRRDEQFF	TGTGCCAGCAGCTTGAGAGGGAGGAGGGATGAGCAGTTCTTC
few	TRBJ2-6	.	TRBV4-1	CASSPAEGSGANVLTF	TGCGCCAGCAGCCCGGCCGAGGGCTCTGGGGCCAACGTCCTGACTTTC
many	TRBJ2-1	TRBD2	TRBV3-1	CASSHPRGLAGANEQFF	TGTGCCAGCAGCCACCCAAGGGGGCTAGCGGGAGCCAATGAGCAGTTCTTC
.	TRBJ1-1	.	TRBV20-1	CSVQRGDPMNTEAFF	TGCAGTGTCCAACGGGGAGACCCCATGAACACTGAAGCTTTCTTT
many	TRBJ2-3	.	TRBV7-2	CASSLELVPGDTQYF	TGTGCCAGCAGCTTAGAACTCGTCCCCGGAGATACGCAGTATTTT
.	TRBJ2-7	.	TRBV12-3/TRBV12-4	CASSPGTVGPNEQYF	TGTGCCAGCAGTCCCGGGACGGTGGGCCCCAACGAGCAGTACTTC
.	TRBJ2-1	.	TRBV6-5	CASSLGERDEQFF	TGTGCCAGCAGTTTGGGGGAACGGGATGAGCAGTTCTTC
.	TRBJ2-7	TRBD2	TRBV2	CASSETGLGTSGTDEQYF	TGTGCCAGCAGTGAAACGGGGTTGGGGACTAGCGGGACCGATGAGCAGTACTTC
.	TRBJ2-7	TRBD2	TRBV5-4	CASSLLAGAREQYF	TGTGCCAGCAGCTTGTTAGCGGGAGCCCGCGAGCAGTACTTC
few	TRBJ2-7	TRBD1	TRBV20-1	CSARADRGIYEQYF	TGCAGTGCTAGGGCGGACAGGGGAATTTACGAGCAGTACTTC
many	TRBJ1-5	.	TRBV28	CASSLFLRNRSNQPQHF	TGTGCCAGCAGTTTATTCTTAAGAAACAGGAGCAATCAGCCCCAGCATTTT